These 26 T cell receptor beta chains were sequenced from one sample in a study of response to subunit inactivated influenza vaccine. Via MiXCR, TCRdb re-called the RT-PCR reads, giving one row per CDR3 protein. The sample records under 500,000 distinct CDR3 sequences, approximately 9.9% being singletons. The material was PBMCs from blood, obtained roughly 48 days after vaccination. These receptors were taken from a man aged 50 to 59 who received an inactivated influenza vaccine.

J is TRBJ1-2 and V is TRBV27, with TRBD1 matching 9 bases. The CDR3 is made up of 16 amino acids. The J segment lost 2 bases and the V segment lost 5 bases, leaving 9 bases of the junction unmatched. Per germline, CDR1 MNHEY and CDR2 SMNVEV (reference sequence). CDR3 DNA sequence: TGTGCCAGCAGTCCTCAAAAGGGACAGGGCAACTATGGCTACACCTTC. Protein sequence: CASSPQKGQGNYGYTF.

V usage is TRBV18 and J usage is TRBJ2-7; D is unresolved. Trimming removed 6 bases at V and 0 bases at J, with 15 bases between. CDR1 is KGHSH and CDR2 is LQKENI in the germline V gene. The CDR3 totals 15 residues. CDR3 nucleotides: TGTGCCAGCTCTCCAGGACGGCCTAGCTCCTACGAGCAGTACTTC. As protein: CASSPGRPSSYEQYF.

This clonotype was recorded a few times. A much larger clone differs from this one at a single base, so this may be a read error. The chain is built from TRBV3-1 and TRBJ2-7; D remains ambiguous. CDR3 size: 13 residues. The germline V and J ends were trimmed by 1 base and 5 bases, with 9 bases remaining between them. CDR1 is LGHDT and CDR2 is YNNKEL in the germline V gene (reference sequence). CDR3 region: CASSQAPWDEQYF. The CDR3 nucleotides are TGTGCCAGCAGCCAAGCCCCCTGGGACGAGCAGTACTTC.

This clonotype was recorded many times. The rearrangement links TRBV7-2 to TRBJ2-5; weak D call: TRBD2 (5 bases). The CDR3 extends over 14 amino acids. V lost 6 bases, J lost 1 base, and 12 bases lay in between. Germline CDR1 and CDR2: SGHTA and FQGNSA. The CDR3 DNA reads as TGTGCCAGCAGGGCTACACGGGGCCAAGAGACCCAGTACTTC. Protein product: CASRATRGQETQYF.

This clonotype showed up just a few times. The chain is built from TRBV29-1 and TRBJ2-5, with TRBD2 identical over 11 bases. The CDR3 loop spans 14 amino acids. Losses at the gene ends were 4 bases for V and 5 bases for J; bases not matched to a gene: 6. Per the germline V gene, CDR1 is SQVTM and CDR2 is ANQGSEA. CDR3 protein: CSVVSGGAGETQYF. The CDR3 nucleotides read TGCAGCGTTGTTAGCGGGGGGGCCGGGGAGACCCAGTACTTC.

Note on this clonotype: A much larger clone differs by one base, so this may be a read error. In DNA, the CDR3 is TGTGCCTGGGGTATGAATGAGCAGTTCTTC. This gives the protein CAWGMNEQFF. J is TRBJ2-1 and V is TRBV30; no definite D call. The CDR3 loop spans 10 amino acids. From germline, CDR1 is GTSNPN and CDR2 SVGIG (reference sequence). The germline V and J ends were trimmed by 5 bases and 7 bases, with 6 bases remaining between them.

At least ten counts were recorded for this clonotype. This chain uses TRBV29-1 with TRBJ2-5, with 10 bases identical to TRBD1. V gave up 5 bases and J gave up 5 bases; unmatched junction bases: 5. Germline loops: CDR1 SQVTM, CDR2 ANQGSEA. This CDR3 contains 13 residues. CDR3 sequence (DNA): TGCAGCGTTCTGACAGGGGGCATGGAGACCCAGTACTTC. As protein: CSVLTGGMETQYF.

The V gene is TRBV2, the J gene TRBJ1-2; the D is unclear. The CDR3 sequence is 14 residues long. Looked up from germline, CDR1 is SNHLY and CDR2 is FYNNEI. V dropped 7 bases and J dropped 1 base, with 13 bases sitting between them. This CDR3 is CASIRAEVNYGYTF. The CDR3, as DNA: TGTGCCAGCATTCGGGCGGAAGTTAACTATGGCTACACCTTC.

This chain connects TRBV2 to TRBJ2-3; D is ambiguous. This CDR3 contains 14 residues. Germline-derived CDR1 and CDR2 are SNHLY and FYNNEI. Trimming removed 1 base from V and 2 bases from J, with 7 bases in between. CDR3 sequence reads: CASSEGPNTDTQYF. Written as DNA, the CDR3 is TGTGCCAGCAGTGAAGGACCGAACACAGATACGCAGTATTTT. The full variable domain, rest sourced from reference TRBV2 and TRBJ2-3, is EPEVTQTPSHQVTQMGQEVILRCVPISNHLYFYWYRQILGQKVEFLVSFYNNEISEKSEIFDDQFSVERPDGSNFTLKIRSTKLEDSAMYFCASSEGPNTDTQYFGPGTRLTVL.

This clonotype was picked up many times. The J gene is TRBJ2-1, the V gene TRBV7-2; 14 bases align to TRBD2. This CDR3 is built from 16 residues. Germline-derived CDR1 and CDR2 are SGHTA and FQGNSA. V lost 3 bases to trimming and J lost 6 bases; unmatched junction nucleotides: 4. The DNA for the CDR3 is TGTGCCAGCAGCTTTGGGACTAGCGGGAGTTTCAATGAGCAGTTCTTC. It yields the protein CASSFGTSGSFNEQFF.

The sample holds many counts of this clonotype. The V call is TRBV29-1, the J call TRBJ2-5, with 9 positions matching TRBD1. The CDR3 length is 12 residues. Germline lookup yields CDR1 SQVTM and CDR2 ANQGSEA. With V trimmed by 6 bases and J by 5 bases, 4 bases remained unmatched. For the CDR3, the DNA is TGCAGCGTCGGACAGGGGTTGGAGACCCAGTACTTC. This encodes CSVGQGLETQYF.

The DNA for the CDR3 is TGCGCCAGCAGCCAAGGTGTCGTCCGGACTAGCTTGACAGATACGCAGTATTTT. Translating it yields CASSQGVVRTSLTDTQYF. The chain recombines TRBV4-1 with TRBJ2-3, with TRBD2 matching over 8 bases. The CDR3 is 18 amino acids. After removal of 1 base from V and 3 bases from J, the junction contained 12 bases not matched to a gene. Germline V gene data show CDR1 as MGHRA and CDR2 as YSYEKL.

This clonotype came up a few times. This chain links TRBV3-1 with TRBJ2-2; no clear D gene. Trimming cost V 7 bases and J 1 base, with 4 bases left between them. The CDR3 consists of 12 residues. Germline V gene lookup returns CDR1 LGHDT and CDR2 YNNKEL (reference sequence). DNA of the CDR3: TGTGCCAGCAATCAGAACACCGGGGAGCTGTTTTTT. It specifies CASNQNTGELFF.

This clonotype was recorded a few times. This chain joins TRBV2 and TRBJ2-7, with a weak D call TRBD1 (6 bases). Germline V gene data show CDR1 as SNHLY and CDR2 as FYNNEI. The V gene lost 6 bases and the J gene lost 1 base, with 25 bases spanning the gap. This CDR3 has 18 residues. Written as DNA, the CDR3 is TGTGCCAGCAGAGGGTGGGCAGTCGGACAGACAAGTTCCTACGAGCAGTACTTC. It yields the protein CASRGWAVGQTSSYEQYF.

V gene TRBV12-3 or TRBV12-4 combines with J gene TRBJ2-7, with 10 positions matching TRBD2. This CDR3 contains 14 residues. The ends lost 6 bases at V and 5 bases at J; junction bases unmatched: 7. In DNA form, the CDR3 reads TGTGCCAGCAGGCTTAGCGGGGGGAGCGACGAGCAGTACTTC. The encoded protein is CASRLSGGSDEQYF.

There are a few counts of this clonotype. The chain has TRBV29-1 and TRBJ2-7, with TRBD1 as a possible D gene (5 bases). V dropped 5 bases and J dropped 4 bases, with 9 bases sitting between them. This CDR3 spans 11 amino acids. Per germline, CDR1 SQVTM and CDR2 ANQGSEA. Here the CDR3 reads CSVHRFYEQYF. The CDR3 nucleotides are TGCAGCGTTCACAGGTTTTACGAGCAGTACTTC.

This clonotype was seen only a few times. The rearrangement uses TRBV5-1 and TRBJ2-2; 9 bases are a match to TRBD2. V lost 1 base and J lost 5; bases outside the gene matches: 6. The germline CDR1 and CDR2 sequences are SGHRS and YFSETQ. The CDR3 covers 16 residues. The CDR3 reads CASSLYAGGMTGELFF. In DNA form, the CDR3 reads TGCGCCAGCAGCTTGTACGCGGGAGGGATGACCGGGGAGCTGTTTTTT.

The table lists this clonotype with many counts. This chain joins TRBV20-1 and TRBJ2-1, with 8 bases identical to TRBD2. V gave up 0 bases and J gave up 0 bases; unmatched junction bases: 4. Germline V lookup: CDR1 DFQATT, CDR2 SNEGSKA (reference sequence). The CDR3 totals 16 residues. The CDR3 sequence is CSAREGSGDSYNEQFF. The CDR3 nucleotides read TGCAGTGCTAGAGAGGGTAGCGGGGACTCCTACAATGAGCAGTTCTTC.

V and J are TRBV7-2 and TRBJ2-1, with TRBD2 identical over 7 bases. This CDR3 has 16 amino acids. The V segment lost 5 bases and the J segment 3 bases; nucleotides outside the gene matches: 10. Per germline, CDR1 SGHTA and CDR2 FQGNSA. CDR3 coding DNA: TGTGCCAGCAGCAAGGGACTAATGTCCTTCTACAATGAGCAGTTCTTC. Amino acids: CASSKGLMSFYNEQFF. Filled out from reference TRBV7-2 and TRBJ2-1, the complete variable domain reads GAGVSQSPSNKVTEKGKDVELRCDPISGHTALYWYRQSLGQGLEFLIYFQGNSAPDKSGLPSDRFSAERTGGSVSTLTIQRTQQEDSAVYLCASSKGLMSFYNEQFFGPGTRLTVL.

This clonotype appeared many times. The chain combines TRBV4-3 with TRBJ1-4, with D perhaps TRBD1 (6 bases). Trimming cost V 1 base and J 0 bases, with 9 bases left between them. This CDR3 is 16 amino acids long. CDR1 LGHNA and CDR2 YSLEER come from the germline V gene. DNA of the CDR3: TGCGCCAGCAGCCAAGTTTGGACAGCAACTAATGAAAAACTGTTTTTT. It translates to CASSQVWTATNEKLFF.

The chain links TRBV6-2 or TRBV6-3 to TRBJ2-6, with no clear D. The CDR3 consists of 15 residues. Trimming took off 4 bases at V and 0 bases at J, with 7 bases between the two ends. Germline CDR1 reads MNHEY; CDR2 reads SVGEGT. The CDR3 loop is CASSSHLSGANVLTF. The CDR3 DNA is TGTGCCAGCAGTTCACACCTCTCTGGGGCCAACGTCCTGACTTTC.

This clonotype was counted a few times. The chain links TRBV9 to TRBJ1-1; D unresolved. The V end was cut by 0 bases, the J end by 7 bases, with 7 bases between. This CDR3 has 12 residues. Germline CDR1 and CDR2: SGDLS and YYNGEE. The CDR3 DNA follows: TGTGCCAGCAGCGTAGAGCGGGGTGAAGCTTTCTTT. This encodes CASSVERGEAFF.

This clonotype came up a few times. The CDR3 DNA follows: TGTGCCAGCAGCTCCCGCTTTCCGGGTCCCCTCCACTTT. It yields the protein CASSSRFPGPLHF. V is TRBV7-9 and J is TRBJ1-6; D gene uncertain. Germline lookup yields CDR1 SEHNR and CDR2 FQNEAQ (reference sequence). CDR3 size: 13 residues. V dropped 4 bases and J dropped 13 bases, with 14 bases sitting between them.

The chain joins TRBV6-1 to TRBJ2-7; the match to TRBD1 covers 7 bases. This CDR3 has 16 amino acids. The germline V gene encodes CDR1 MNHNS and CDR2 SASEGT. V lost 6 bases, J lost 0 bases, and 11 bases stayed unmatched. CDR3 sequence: CASSLRPGTVSYEQYF. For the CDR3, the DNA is TGTGCCAGCAGCCTACGACCCGGGACAGTCTCCTACGAGCAGTACTTC.

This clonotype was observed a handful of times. CDR3 region: CASSTYTQETQYF. CDR3 sequence (DNA): TGCGCCAGCAGCACTTACACCCAAGAGACCCAGTACTTC. The chain links TRBV5-1 to TRBJ2-5; D is unclear. CDR3 length: 13 residues. The V gene lost 4 bases and the J gene lost 1 base, with 8 bases spanning the gap. Germline CDR1 is SGHRS and CDR2 is YFSETQ.

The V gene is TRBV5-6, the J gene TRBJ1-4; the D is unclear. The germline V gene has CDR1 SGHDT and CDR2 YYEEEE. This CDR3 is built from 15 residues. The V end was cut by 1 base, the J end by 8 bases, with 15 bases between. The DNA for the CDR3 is TGTGCCAGCAGCTTGTCAGGCAGGCCGGGGGAAAAACTGTTTTTT. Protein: CASSLSGRPGEKLFF.